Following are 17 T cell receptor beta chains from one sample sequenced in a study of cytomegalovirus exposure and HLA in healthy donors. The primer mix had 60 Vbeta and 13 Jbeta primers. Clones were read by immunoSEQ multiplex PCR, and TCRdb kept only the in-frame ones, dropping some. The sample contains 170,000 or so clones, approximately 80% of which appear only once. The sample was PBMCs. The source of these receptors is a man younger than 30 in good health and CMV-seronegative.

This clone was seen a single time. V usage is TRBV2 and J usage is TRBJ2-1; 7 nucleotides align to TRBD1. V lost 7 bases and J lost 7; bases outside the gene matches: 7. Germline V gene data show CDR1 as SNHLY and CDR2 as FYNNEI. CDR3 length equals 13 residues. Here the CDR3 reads CASTGTVRNEQFF. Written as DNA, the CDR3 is TGTGCCAGCACTGGGACAGTCCGGAATGAGCAGTTCTTC.

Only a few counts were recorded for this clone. The CDR3 DNA sequence: TGTGCCAGCTCGCGACCCGGGACAGGGACCTACGAGCAGTACTTC. Its translation: CASSRPGTGTYEQYF. The gene calls are TRBV6-5 and TRBJ2-7; 9 positions agree with TRBD1. This CDR3 comprises 15 residues. The ends lost 8 bases at V and 2 bases at J; junction bases unmatched: 10. Germline loops: CDR1 MNHEY, CDR2 SVGAGI.

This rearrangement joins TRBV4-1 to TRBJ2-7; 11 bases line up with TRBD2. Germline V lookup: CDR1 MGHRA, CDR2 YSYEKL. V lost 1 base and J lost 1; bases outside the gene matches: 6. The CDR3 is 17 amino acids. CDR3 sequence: CASSQGWIAGGSYEQYF. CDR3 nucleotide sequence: TGCGCCAGCAGCCAAGGGTGGATAGCGGGGGGGTCCTACGAGCAGTACTTC.

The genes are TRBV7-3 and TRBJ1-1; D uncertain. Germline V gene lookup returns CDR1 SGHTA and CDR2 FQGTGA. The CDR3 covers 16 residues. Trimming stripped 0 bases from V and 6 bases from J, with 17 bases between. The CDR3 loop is CASSLTGRGGSPEAFF. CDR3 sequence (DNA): TGTGCCAGCAGCTTAACAGGAAGAGGTGGGTCACCTGAAGCTTTCTTT.

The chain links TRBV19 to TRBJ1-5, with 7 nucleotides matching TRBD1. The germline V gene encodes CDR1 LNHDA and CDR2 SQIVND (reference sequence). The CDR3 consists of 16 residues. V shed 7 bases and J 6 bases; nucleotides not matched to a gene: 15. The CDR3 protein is CASKVRDSVTPQPQHF. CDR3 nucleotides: TGTGCCAGTAAAGTCCGGGACAGCGTTACTCCTCAGCCCCAGCATTTT. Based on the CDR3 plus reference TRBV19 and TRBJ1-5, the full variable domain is DGGITQSPKYLFRKEGQNVTLSCEQNLNHDAMYWYRQDPGQGLRLIYYSQIVNDFQKGDIAEGYSVSREKKESFPLTVTSAQKNPTAFYLCASKVRDSVTPQPQHFGDGTRLSIL.

This CDR3 reads CASKALSGGSNTGELFF. CDR3 bases: TGTGCCAGCAAAGCCCTTAGCGGGGGGTCGAACACCGGGGAGCTGTTTTTT. V usage is TRBV7-9 and J usage is TRBJ2-2; 10 positions agree with TRBD2. J was trimmed by 0 bases and V by 7 bases; bases with no gene match: 8. Germline loops: CDR1 SEHNR, CDR2 FQNEAQ (reference sequence). This CDR3 contains 17 residues. Based on the CDR3 plus reference TRBV7-9 and TRBJ2-2, the full variable domain is DTGVSQNPRHKITKRGQNVTFRCDPISEHNRLYWYRQTLGQGPEFLTYFQNEAQLEKSRLLSDRFSAERPKGSFSTLEIQRTEQGDSAMYLCASKALSGGSNTGELFFGEGSRLTVL.

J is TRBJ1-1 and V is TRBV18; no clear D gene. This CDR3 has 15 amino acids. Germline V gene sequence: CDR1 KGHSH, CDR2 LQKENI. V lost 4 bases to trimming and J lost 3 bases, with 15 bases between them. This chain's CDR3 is CASSLGEFGDTEAFF. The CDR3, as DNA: TGTGCCAGCTCACTTGGAGAATTCGGTGACACTGAAGCTTTCTTT.

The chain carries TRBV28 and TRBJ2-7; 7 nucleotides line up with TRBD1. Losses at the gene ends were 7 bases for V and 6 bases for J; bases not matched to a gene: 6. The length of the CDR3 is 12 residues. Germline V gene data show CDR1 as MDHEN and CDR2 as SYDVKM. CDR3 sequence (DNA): TGTGCCAGCACGACAGGGCCGGCCGAGCAGTACTTC. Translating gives CASTTGPAEQYF.

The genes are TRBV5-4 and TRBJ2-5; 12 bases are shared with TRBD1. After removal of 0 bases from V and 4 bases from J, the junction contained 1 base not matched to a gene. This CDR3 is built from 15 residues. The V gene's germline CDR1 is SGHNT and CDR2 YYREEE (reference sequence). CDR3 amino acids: CASSLGDRGRETQYF. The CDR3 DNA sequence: TGTGCCAGCAGCTTGGGGGACAGGGGGCGAGAGACCCAGTACTTC.

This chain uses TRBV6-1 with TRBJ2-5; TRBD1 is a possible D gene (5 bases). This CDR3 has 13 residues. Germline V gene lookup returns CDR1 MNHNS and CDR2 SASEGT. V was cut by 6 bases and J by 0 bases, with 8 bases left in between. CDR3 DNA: TGTGCCAGCAGGCAGGGCAACCAAGAGACCCAGTACTTC. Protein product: CASRQGNQETQYF.

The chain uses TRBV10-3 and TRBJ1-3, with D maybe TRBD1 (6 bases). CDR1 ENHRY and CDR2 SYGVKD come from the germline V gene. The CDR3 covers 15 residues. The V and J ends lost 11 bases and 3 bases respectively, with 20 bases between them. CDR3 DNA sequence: TGTGCCTTCCCTGGGGGCGGGCTGTATGGAAACACCATATATTTT. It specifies CAFPGGGLYGNTIYF.

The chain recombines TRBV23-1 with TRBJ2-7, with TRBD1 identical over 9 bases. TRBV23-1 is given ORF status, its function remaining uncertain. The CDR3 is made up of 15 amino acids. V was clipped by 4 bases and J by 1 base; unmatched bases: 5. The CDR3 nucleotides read TGCGCCAGCAGTCCGCCGGGACAGGGATCCTACGAGCAGTACTTC. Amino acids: CASSPPGQGSYEQYF.

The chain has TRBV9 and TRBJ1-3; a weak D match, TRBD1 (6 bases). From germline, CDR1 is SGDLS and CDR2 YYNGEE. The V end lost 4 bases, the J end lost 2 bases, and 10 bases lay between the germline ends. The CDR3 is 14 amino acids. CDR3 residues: CASSQDSPGNTIYF. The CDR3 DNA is TGTGCCAGCAGCCAGGACAGCCCTGGAAACACCATATATTTT.

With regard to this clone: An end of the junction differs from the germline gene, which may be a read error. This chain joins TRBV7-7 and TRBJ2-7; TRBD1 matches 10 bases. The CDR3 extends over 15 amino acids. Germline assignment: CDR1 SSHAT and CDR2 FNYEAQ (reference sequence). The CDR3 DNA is TGTGCTAGCAGCTATGGGACAGGGGAACGGGCCGAGCAGTACTTC. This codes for CASSYGTGERAEQYF.

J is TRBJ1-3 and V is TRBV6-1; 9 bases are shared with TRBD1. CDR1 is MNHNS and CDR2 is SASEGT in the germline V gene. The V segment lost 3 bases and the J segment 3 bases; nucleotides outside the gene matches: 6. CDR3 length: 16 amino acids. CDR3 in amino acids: CASSEPTGGSGNTIYF. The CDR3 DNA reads TGTGCCAGCAGTGAGCCGACAGGGGGGAGTGGAAACACCATATATTTT.

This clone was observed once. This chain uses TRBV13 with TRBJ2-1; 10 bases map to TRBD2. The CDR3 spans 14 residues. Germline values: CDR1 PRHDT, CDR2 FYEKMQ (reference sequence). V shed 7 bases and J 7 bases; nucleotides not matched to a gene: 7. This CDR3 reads CASTGLARGNEQFF. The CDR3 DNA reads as TGTGCCAGCACGGGACTAGCGAGAGGGAATGAGCAGTTCTTC.

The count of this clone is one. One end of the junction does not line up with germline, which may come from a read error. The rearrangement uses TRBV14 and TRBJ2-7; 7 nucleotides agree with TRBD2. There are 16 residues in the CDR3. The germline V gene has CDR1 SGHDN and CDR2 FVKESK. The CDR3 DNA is TGTGCCAGCAACCAAAGGATTACGCGGGAGACGTTCGAGCAGTACTTC. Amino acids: CASNQRITRETFEQYF.